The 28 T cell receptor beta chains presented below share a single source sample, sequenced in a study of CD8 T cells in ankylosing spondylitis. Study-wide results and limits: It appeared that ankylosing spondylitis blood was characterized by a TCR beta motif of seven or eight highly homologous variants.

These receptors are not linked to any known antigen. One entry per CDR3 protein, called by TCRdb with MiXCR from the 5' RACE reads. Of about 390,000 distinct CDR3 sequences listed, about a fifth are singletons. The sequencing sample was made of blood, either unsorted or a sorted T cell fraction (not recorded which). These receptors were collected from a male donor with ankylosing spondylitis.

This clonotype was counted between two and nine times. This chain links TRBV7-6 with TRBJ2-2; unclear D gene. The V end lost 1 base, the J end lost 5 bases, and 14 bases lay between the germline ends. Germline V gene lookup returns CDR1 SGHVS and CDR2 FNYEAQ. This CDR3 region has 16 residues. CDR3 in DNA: TGTGCCAGCAGCTTAGTTCGTCGGGTGGGAACCGGGGAGCTGTTTTTT. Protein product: CASSLVRRVGTGELFF.

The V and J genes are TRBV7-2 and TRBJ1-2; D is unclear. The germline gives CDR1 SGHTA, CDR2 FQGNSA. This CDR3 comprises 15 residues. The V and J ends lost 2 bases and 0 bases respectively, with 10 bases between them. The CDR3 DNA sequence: TGTGCCAGCAGCTTAAGGATGGACTCTAACTATGGCTACACCTTC. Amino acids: CASSLRMDSNYGYTF.

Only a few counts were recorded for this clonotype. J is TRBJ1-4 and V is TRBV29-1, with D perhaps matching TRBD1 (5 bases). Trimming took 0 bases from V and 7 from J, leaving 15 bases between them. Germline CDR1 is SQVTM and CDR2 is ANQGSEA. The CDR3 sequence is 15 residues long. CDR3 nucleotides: TGCAGCGTTGAAGATAGGCCGGGGGGACGTGAAAAACTGTTTTTT. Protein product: CSVEDRPGGREKLFF.

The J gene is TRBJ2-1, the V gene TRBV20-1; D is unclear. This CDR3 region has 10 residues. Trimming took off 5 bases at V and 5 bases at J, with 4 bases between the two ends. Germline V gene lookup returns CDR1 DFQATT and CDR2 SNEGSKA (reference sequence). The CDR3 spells CSAWDNEQFF. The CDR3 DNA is TGCAGTGCTTGGGACAATGAGCAGTTCTTC.

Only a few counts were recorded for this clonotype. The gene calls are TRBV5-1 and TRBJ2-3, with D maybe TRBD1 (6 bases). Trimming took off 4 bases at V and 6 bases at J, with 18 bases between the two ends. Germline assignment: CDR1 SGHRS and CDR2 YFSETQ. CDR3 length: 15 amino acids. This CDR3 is CASSIQGGAGDTQYF. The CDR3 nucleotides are TGCGCCAGCAGCATACAGGGCGGTGCCGGGGATACGCAGTATTTT.

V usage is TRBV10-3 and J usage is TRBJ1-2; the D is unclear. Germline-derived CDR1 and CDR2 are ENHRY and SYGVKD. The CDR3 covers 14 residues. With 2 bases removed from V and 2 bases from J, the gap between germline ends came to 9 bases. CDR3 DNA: TGTGCCATCAGTGAGGAAGTGACGAACTATGGCTACACCTTC. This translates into CAISEEVTNYGYTF.

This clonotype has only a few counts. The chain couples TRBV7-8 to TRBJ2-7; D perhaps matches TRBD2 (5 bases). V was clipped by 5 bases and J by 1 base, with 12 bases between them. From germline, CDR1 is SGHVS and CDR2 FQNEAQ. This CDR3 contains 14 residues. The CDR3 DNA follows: TGTGCCAGCAGCCCCCGGGATACTTCCTACGAGCAGTACTTC. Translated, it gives CASSPRDTSYEQYF.

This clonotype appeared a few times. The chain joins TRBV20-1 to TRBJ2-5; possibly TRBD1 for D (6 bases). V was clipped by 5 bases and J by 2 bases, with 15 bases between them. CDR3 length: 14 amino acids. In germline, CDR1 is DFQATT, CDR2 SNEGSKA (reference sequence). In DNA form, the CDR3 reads TGCAGTGCTTCGACAGGCGGGCGACAAGAGACCCAGTACTTC. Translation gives CSASTGGRQETQYF.

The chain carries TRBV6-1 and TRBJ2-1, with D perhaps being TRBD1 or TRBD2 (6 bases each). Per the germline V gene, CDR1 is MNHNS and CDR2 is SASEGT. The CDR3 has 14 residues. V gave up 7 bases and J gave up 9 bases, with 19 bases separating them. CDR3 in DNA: TGTGCCAGCACCCGGGGGCGGCGGGGTGGTGAGCAGTTCTTC. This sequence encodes CASTRGRRGGEQFF.

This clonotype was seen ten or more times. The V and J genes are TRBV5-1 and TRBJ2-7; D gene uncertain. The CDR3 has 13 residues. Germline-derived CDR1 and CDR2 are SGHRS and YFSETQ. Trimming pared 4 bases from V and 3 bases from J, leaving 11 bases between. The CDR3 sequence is CASSQPPSYEQYF. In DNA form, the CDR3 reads TGCGCCAGCAGCCAACCGCCCAGCTACGAGCAGTACTTC.

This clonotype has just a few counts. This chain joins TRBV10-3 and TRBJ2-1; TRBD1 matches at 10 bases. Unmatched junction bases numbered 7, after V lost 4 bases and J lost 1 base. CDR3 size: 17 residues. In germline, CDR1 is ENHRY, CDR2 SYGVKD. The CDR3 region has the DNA TGTGCCATCAGTGGGGGGGACAGGGGCCGGTCCTACAATGAGCAGTTCTTC. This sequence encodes CAISGGDRGRSYNEQFF.

CDR3 sequence: CASTPVRGQEKLFF. The CDR3, as DNA: TGTGCCAGCACCCCTGTACGGGGGCAAGAAAAACTGTTTTTT. The V call is TRBV6-1, the J call TRBJ1-4, with a tentative D call TRBD1 (6 bases). Germline CDR1 and CDR2: MNHNS and SASEGT. The length of the CDR3 is 14 residues. Trimming removed 7 bases at V and 8 bases at J, with 17 bases between.

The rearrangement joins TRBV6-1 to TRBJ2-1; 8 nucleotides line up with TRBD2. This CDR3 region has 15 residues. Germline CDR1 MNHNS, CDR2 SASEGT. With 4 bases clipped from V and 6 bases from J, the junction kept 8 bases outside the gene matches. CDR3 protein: CASSGRLAQSNEQFF. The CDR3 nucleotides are TGTGCCAGCAGTGGCCGACTAGCGCAGAGCAATGAGCAGTTCTTC.

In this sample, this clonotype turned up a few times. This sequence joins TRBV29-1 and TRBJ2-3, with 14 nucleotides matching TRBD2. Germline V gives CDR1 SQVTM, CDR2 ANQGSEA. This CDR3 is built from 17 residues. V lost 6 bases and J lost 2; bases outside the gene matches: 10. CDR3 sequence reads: CSVVPGLAGEYTDTQYF. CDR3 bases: TGCAGCGTGGTCCCGGGACTAGCGGGAGAGTACACAGATACGCAGTATTTT.

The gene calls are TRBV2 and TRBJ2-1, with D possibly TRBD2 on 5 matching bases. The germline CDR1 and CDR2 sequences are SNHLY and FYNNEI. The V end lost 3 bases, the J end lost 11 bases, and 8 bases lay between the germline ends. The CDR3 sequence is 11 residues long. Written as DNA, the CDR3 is TGTGCCAGCAGTGACCGGGATAAGCAGTTCTTC. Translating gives CASSDRDKQFF.

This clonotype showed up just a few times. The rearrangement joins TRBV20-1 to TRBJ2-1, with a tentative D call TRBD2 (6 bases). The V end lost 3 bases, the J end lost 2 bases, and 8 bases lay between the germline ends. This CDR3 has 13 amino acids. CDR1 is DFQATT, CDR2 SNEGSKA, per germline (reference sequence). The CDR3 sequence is CSASASAYNEQFF. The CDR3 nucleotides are TGCAGTGCTAGTGCTAGCGCCTACAATGAGCAGTTCTTC.

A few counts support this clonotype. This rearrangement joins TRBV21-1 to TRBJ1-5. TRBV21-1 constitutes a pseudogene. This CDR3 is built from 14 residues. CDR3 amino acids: CARRFKRRIQPQHF. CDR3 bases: TGTGCCAGGCGCTTCAAAAGGAGGATCCAGCCCCAGCATTTT.

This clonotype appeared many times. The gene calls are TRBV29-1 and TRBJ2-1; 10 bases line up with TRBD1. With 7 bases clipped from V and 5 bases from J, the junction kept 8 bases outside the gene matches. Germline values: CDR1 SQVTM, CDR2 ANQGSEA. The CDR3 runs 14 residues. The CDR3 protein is CSARTGGTDNEQFF. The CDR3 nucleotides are TGCAGCGCTCGGACAGGGGGTACAGACAATGAGCAGTTCTTC.

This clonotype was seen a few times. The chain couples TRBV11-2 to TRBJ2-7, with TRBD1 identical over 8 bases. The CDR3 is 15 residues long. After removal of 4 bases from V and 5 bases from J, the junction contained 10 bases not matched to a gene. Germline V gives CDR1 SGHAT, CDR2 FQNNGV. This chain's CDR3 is CASSSMWTGRNEQYF. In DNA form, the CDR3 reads TGTGCCAGCAGCTCGATGTGGACAGGGAGAAACGAGCAGTACTTC.

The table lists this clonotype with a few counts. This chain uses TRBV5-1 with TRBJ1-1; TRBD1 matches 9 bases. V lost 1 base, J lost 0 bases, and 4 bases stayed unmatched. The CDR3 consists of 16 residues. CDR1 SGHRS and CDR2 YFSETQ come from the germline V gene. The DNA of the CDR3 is TGCGCCAGCAGCTTGAGGACAGGGGATCTGAACACTGAAGCTTTCTTT. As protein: CASSLRTGDLNTEAFF.

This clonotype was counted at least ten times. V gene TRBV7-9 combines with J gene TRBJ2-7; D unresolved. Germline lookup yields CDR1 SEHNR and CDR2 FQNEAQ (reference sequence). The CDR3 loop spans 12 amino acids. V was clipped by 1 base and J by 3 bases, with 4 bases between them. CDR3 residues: CASSLGFYEQYF. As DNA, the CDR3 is TGTGCCAGCAGCTTAGGCTTCTACGAGCAGTACTTC.

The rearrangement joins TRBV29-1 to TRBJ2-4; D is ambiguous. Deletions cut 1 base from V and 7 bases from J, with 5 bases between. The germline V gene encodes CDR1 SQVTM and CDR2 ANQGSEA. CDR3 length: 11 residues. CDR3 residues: CSVEVTNIQYF. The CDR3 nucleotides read TGCAGCGTTGAAGTTACGAACATTCAGTACTTC.

The CDR3: CASSQNPGPHGTDTQYF. The CDR3, as DNA: TGCGCCAGCAGCCAAAACCCGGGACCCCACGGCACAGATACGCAGTATTTT. J is TRBJ2-3 and V is TRBV4-3; D is perhaps TRBD1 or TRBD2 (5 bases each). The CDR3 consists of 17 residues. V lost 2 bases, J lost 1 base, and 16 bases lay in between. Germline V gives CDR1 LGHNA, CDR2 YSLEER.

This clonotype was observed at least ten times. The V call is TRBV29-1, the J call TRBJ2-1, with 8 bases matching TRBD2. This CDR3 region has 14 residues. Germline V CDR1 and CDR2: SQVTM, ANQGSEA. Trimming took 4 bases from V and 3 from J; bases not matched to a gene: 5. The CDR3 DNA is TGCAGCGTTGCGGGCGGGAGGAACTACAATGAGCAGTTCTTC. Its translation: CSVAGGRNYNEQFF.

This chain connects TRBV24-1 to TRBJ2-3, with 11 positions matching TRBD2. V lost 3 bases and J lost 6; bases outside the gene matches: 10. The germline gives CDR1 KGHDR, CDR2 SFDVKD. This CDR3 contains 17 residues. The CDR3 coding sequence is TGTGCCACCAGTGATGGACCTATAGCGGGAGGGGAGGATACGCAGTATTTT. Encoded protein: CATSDGPIAGGEDTQYF.

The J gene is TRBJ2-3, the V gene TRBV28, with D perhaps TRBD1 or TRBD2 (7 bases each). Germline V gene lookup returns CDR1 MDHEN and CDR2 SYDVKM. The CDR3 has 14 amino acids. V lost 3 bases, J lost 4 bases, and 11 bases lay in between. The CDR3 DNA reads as TGTGCCAGCAGTTTCTCAGGGGGGGCAGATACGCAGTATTTT. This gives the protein CASSFSGGADTQYF. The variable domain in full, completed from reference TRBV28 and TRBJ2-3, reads DVKVTQSSRYLVKRTGEKVFLECVQDMDHENMFWYRQDPGLGLRLIYFSYDVKMKEKGDIPEGYSVSREKKERFSLILESASTNQTSMYLCASSFSGGADTQYFGPGTRLTVL.

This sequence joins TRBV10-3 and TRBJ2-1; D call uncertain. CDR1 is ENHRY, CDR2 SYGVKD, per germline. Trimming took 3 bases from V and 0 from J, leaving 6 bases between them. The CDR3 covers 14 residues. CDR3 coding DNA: TGTGCCATCAGTGACCGAGTCTCCTACAATGAGCAGTTCTTC. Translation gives CAISDRVSYNEQFF.

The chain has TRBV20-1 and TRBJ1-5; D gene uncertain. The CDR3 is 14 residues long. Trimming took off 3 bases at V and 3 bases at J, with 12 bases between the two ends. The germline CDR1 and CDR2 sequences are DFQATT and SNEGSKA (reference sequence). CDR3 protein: CSASKGRSNQPQHF. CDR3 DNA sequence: TGCAGTGCTAGCAAGGGTAGGTCCAATCAGCCCCAGCATTTT.